This T cell receptor beta chain is drawn from a study of blood T cells in healthy people across ages. Findings and caveats of the study: Diversity figures based on one million T cells were deemed too low.

As concerns this clonotype: Its antigen is still unknown.

Unmatched junction bases numbered 7, after V lost 5 bases and J lost 2 bases. This CDR3 comprises 15 residues. Germline assignment: CDR1 DFQATT and CDR2 SNEGSKA (reference sequence). For the second PCR, which ran for 7 to 11 cycles, a sample-barcoded 5' primer and a J-beta primer mix were used. TCRdb recomputed calls from the 5' RACE reads with MiXCR, one row per CDR3 protein. This table has more than 800,000 distinct CDR3 sequences, around 28% appearing once. This sequence was found in a woman aged 80 or over in good health. The rearrangement uses TRBV20-1 and TRBJ2-4, with 9 bases fitting TRBD1. Sequenced material: blood. The CDR3 region is CSAEQGQGTKNIQYF. DNA of the CDR3: TGCAGTGCTGAACAGGGACAGGGAACCAAAAACATTCAGTACTTC.